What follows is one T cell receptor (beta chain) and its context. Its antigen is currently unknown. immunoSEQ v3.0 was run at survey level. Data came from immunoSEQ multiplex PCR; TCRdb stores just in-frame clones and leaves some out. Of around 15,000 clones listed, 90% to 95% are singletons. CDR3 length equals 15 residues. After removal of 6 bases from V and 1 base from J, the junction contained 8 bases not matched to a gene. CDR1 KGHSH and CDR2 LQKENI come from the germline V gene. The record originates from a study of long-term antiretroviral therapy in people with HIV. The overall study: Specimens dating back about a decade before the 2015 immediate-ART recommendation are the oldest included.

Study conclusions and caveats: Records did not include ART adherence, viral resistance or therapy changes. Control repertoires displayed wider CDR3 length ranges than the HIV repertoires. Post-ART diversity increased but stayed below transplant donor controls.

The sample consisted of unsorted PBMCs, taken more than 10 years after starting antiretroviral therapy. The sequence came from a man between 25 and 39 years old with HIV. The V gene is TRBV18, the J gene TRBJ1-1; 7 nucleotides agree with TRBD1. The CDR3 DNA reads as TGTGCCAGCTCTGGGGACAGCCACTCGAACACTGAAGCTTTCTTT. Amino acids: CASSGDSHSNTEAFF.